This T cell receptor beta chain was captured by sequencing in a study of blood T cell repertoires in COVID-19. Turning to the study itself: There were acute and convalescent COVID-19 samples, and they came from the United States, Italy and Spain.

Trimming took off 0 bases at V and 4 bases at J, with 11 bases between the two ends. This CDR3 is built from 15 residues. Germline V gene data show CDR1 as SGDLS and CDR2 as YYNGEE. This clone came up once. Other DNA sequences of this sample code for an identical CDR3. Here immunoSEQ multiplex PCR was the method, and the copy in TCRdb shows in-frame clones only, minus some. The sample shows about 310,000 clones, roughly 90% of them seen only once. This clonotype was sampled from a middle-aged woman with COVID-19, enrolled during active disease. The rearrangement joins TRBV9 to TRBJ2-1; TRBD2 is a possible D gene (7 bases). The sequencing input was peripheral blood. The CDR3 protein is CASSVDGGTYNEQFF. The CDR3 DNA is TGTGCCAGCAGCGTAGACGGGGGGACATACAATGAGCAGTTCTTC.